Shown below are 24 T cell receptor beta chains from a single sample sequenced in a study of glioma-infiltrating T cells. Using RNA template, CDR3s of TCR alpha and beta were amplified with iRepertoire arm-PCR. Via MiXCR, TCRdb re-called the multiplex PCR reads, giving one row per CDR3 protein. Of about 130,000 distinct CDR3 sequences listed, roughly 24% are singletons. The specimen sequenced was glioma tissue, nonneoplastic brain tissue, or PBMCs (not recorded which). The receptors were sampled from a human donor with low-grade glioma or glioblastoma, undergoing nonglioma brain surgery, or in good health (not recorded which).

V and J are TRBV12-3 or TRBV12-4 and TRBJ2-1, with D perhaps matching TRBD1 or TRBD2 (6 bases each). The CDR3 sequence is 15 residues long. Trimming took 4 bases from V and 3 from J, leaving 13 bases between them. CDR3 region: CASSSIGGLYNEQFF. The CDR3 DNA reads as TGTGCCAGCAGTTCGATCGGGGGCCTCTACAATGAGCAGTTCTTC.

This clonotype came up many times. The gene calls are TRBV4-1 and TRBJ1-6, with D uncertain. V was cut by 4 bases and J by 7 bases, with 17 bases left in between. The CDR3 contains 16 residues. Germline V CDR1 and CDR2: MGHRA, YSYEKL. The CDR3 sequence: CASSRNVGSENSPLHF. In DNA form, the CDR3 reads TGCGCCAGCAGCCGGAACGTAGGGAGTGAGAATTCACCCCTCCACTTT.

This clonotype has ten or more counts. The chain couples TRBV6-6 to TRBJ2-1; 9 bases are a match to TRBD2. The CDR3 contains 17 residues. The J segment lost 5 bases and the V segment lost 2 bases, leaving 10 bases of the junction unmatched. Germline CDR1 reads MNHNY; CDR2 reads SVGAGI (reference sequence). The CDR3 sequence is CASSYRPLAGQDNEQFF. CDR3 sequence (DNA): TGTGCCAGCAGTTACCGTCCGCTAGCGGGACAAGACAATGAGCAGTTCTTC.

This clonotype was observed many times. J is TRBJ2-3 and V is TRBV20-1; D is possibly TRBD2 (5 bases). Trimming removed 6 bases from V and 1 base from J, with 20 bases in between. Germline-derived CDR1 and CDR2 are DFQATT and SNEGSKA (reference sequence). This CDR3 contains 16 residues. DNA for the CDR3: TGCAGTGCCCGTGCCGAGGGCGGATTACGCACAGATACGCAGTATTTT. Translation gives CSARAEGGLRTDTQYF.

This clonotype was counted only a few times. J is TRBJ1-4 and V is TRBV29-1; TRBD1 aligns across 10 bases. CDR1 and CDR2 from the germline V gene are SQVTM and ANQGSEA. J lost 3 bases, V lost 1 base, and 2 bases had no gene match. CDR3 length: 15 residues. The CDR3 DNA follows: TGCAGCGTTGAAGGGACAGGGGGAGCTAATGAAAAACTGTTTTTT. This gives the protein CSVEGTGGANEKLFF.

This clonotype appeared many times. The chain uses TRBV20-1 and TRBJ2-7; D ambiguous. Trimming cost V 1 base and J 3 bases, with 4 bases left between them. Germline CDR1 reads DFQATT; CDR2 reads SNEGSKA (reference sequence). The CDR3 is 11 amino acids. Written as DNA, the CDR3 is TGCAGTGCTAGAGTTGACTACGAGCAGTACTTC. This gives the protein CSARVDYEQYF.

This clonotype occurred many times. The chain joins TRBV4-3 to TRBJ2-1; D is uncertain. This CDR3 comprises 13 residues. V was shortened by 0 bases and J by 9 bases, with 9 bases between the two germline ends. Germline lookup yields CDR1 LGHNA and CDR2 YSLEER. CDR3 in DNA: TGCGCCAGCAGCCAAGAGGAGAGAGGTGAGCAGTTCTTC. Translation: CASSQEERGEQFF.

Turning to this clonotype: A much larger clone is a single base away; this may be a read error. This sequence joins TRBV7-2 and TRBJ1-2, with no clear D. Germline CDR1 is SGHTA and CDR2 is FQGNSA. The CDR3 runs 13 residues. Trimming removed 1 base at V and 9 bases at J, with 12 bases between. The CDR3 is CASSLERARCYTF. DNA for the CDR3: TGTGCCAGCAGCTTAGAGCGGGCGCGCTGCTACACCTTC.

Ten or more counts support this clonotype. This rearrangement joins TRBV20-1 to TRBJ2-2; TRBD1 matches 7 bases. The germline CDR1 and CDR2 sequences are DFQATT and SNEGSKA (reference sequence). The ends lost 0 bases at V and 3 bases at J; junction bases unmatched: 4. The CDR3 has 15 amino acids. The CDR3 DNA sequence: TGCAGTGCTAGAGAGACAGGGTTACACACCGGGGAGCTGTTTTTT. This gives the protein CSARETGLHTGELFF.

This clonotype came up many times. The V call is TRBV15, the J call TRBJ1-5; D uncertain. Germline CDR1 LNHNV, CDR2 YYDKDF (reference sequence). The CDR3 is 19 residues long. The V gene lost 0 bases and the J gene lost 0 bases, with 18 bases spanning the gap. The CDR3 sequence is CATSRDPRLWYDSNQPQHF. As DNA, the CDR3 is TGTGCCACCAGCAGAGACCCGAGGCTTTGGTATGATAGCAATCAGCCCCAGCATTTT.

This chain uses TRBV25-1 with TRBJ2-7, with a tentative D call TRBD1 (6 bases). The CDR3 covers 14 residues. The V gene lost 8 bases and the J gene lost 0 bases, with 14 bases spanning the gap. Germline V CDR1 and CDR2: MGHDK, SYGVNS. The CDR3 DNA is TGTGCCAGCTTACTCAGGGGAAGCTCCTACGAGCAGTACTTC. Protein sequence: CASLLRGSSYEQYF.

This clonotype showed up just once. A far larger clone is one base from this, pointing to a likely read error. The CDR3: CASSLQGSTEAFF. The DNA for the CDR3 is TGTGCCAGCAGCTTACAGGGGAGCACTGAAGCTTTCTTT. The gene calls are TRBV2 and TRBJ1-1; TRBD1 agrees at 7 bases. This CDR3 has 13 residues. Germline CDR1 and CDR2: SNHLY and FYNNEI. V trimming: 6 bases; J trimming: 4 bases; junction bases outside the gene matches: 5.

In its sample, this clonotype was seen many times. The chain uses TRBV25-1 and TRBJ2-7, with D maybe TRBD2 (7 bases). Germline lookup yields CDR1 MGHDK and CDR2 SYGVNS. This CDR3 has 16 residues. Trimming cost V 3 bases and J 0 bases, with 15 bases left between them. CDR3 sequence reads: CASSDPVGGVSYEQYF. CDR3 bases: TGTGCCAGCAGTGACCCCGTAGGGGGGGTCTCCTACGAGCAGTACTTC.

Note on this clonotype: Since a much larger clone is just one base distant, this may be a read error. The chain uses TRBV6-1 and TRBJ1-6; D may be TRBD1 (5 bases). CDR1 and CDR2 (germline): MNHNS, SASEGT. The CDR3 extends over 13 amino acids. The CDR3 DNA sequence: TGTGCCAGCAGTGACGGGGGTAATTCACCCCTCAACTTT. Residues: CASSDGGNSPLNF.

This clonotype has ten or more counts. The chain recombines TRBV6-1 with TRBJ2-7, with TRBD2 identical over 12 bases. Germline V gene data show CDR1 as MNHNS and CDR2 as SASEGT. V shed 4 bases and J 5 bases; nucleotides not matched to a gene: 3. The length of the CDR3 is 14 residues. The CDR3 DNA reads TGTGCCAGCAGTGGACTAGCGGGAGCCCACGAGCAGTACTTC. This gives the protein CASSGLAGAHEQYF.

There are many counts of this clonotype. The rearrangement links TRBV18 to TRBJ2-7; 8 bases are a match to TRBD1. Germline values: CDR1 KGHSH, CDR2 LQKENI. The junction had 7 bases not matched to a gene; V was cut back by 3 bases and J by 3 bases. The CDR3 contains 15 residues. The CDR3 loop is CASSPTGGSGYEQYF. Written as DNA, the CDR3 is TGTGCCAGCTCACCCACAGGGGGAAGTGGCTACGAGCAGTACTTC.

The chain carries TRBV14 and TRBJ1-4; 8 bases map to TRBD1. CDR1 and CDR2 from the germline V gene are SGHDN and FVKESK. This CDR3 region has 15 residues. The V gene end was trimmed by 6 bases and the J gene end by 8 bases; junction bases not matched to a gene: 11. DNA of the CDR3: TGTGCCAGCAGACAATTCAGGGGGCAACGAGAAAAACTGTTTTTT. Protein product: CASRQFRGQREKLFF.

Points on this clonotype: The junction differs from germline at one of its ends, possibly a read error. The rearrangement joins TRBV12-3 or TRBV12-4 to TRBJ2-2; 7 positions match TRBD1. The CDR3 totals 15 residues. As DNA, the CDR3 is TGTGCCAGCACCTGGACAGGCTTGAACATCGGGGAGCTGTTTTTT. Translation gives CASTWTGLNIGELFF.

About this clonotype itself: Without the conserved terminal phenylalanine or tryptophan, this CDR3 likely stems from a read error. V and J are TRBV6-4 and TRBJ1-1; D unresolved. The CDR3 runs 15 residues. Trimming cost V 3 bases and J 4 bases, with 15 bases left between them. Per the germline V gene, CDR1 is MRHNA and CDR2 is SNTAGT. CDR3: CASSEIYGESTEAFL. CDR3 in DNA: TGTGCCAGCAGTGAAATATATGGGGAGAGCACTGAAGCTTTCCTT.

V usage is TRBV25-1 and J usage is TRBJ1-3; D is perhaps TRBD1 (5 bases). Between the trimmed V and J ends, which lost 9 bases and 0 bases, there was a span of 12 bases. The CDR3 runs 14 residues. Germline values: CDR1 MGHDK, CDR2 SYGVNS. The CDR3 sequence is CARRGRTSGNTIYF. The CDR3 nucleotides are TGTGCCAGAAGGGGAAGGACCTCTGGAAACACCATATATTTT.

Written as DNA, the CDR3 is TGCGCCAGCAGCTTGACAGGGCCAGGGGCCAACGTCCTGACTTTC. It specifies CASSLTGPGANVLTF. The chain uses TRBV5-1 and TRBJ2-6, with D perhaps TRBD1 (6 bases). Germline V CDR1 and CDR2: SGHRS, YFSETQ. Trimming removed 1 base at V and 4 bases at J, with 9 bases between. The CDR3 has 15 amino acids.

This clonotype was seen many times. The rearrangement joins TRBV28 to TRBJ2-7; 10 bases fit TRBD2. The CDR3 length is 11 residues. The J segment lost 12 bases and the V segment lost 5 bases, leaving 4 bases of the junction unmatched. CDR1 is MDHEN, CDR2 SYDVKM, per germline. Written as DNA, the CDR3 is TGTGCCAGCAGTGATGGACTAGCGGCGTACTTC. Residues: CASSDGLAAYF.

J is TRBJ2-5 and V is TRBV12-3 or TRBV12-4; 10 bases are a match to TRBD2. The CDR3 has 19 amino acids. Trimming cost V 9 bases and J 4 bases; bases outside gene matches: 23. The CDR3 DNA reads TGTGCCAGTACCTTTACCCCGCCGAGGAGCGGGAGGGCCCCAGAGACCCAGTACTTC. Amino acids: CASTFTPPRSGRAPETQYF.

About this clonotype itself: A read error may be the cause here, since a much bigger clone is one base away. The chain couples TRBV4-1 to TRBJ1-2, with D hard to call. This CDR3 contains 14 residues. Per germline, CDR1 MGHRA and CDR2 YSYEKL. The DNA of the CDR3 is TGCGCCAGCAGCCAATCCAGGACTAACCATGGCTACACCTTC. Its translation: CASSQSRTNHGYTF.